The text below deals with one T cell receptor beta chain. Deletions cut 5 bases from V and 8 bases from J, with 20 bases between. Germline V gene lookup returns CDR1 SGHDT and CDR2 YYEEEE. CDR3 size: 15 residues. The data were taken from a study of shared T cell receptors in the human thymus. Method: immunoSEQ multiplex PCR; TCRdb's copy keeps in-frame clones and lacks some. The table records approximately 760,000 clones, over 75% of them present only once. Separately, the same data were catalogued under a study of human thymus T cells. That work adds: Corrective heart surgery yielded the resections from which the thymus tissue came. In unrelated individuals, thymic repertoires overlapped highly, according to related research.

What was sequenced was thymocytes. This clonotype was sampled from a girl younger than two with a congenital heart defect. The chain has TRBV5-6 and TRBJ2-1; weak D call: TRBD2 (5 bases). The CDR3 DNA is TGTGCCAGCAGAACAGAAAACCGGGGAAACGATGAGCAGTTCTTC. This encodes CASRTENRGNDEQFF.